The next 22 T cell receptor beta chains were all read from a single sample in a study of siplizumab effects on memory and regulatory T cells. Generated by immunoSEQ multiplex PCR, the TCRdb table keeps only in-frame clones and is missing some. The sample lists about 110,000 clones, about 93% occurring once. The sequenced sample consisted of CD4+ T cells sorted from blood. The receptor set was obtained from a human donor in good health.

The chain links TRBV10-3 to TRBJ2-7; 9 nucleotides align to TRBD1. Germline CDR1 and CDR2: ENHRY and SYGVKD. With V trimmed by 7 bases and J by 3 bases, 7 bases remained unmatched. CDR3 length equals 14 residues. CDR3 residues: CAIKRPGQGYEQYF. CDR3 sequence (DNA): TGTGCCATCAAGCGACCGGGACAGGGCTACGAGCAGTACTTC.

The chain uses TRBV7-2 and TRBJ1-1; D is possibly TRBD1 (5 bases). The CDR3 sequence is 13 residues long. CDR1 is SGHTA, CDR2 FQGNSA, per germline. Trimming removed 5 bases at V and 3 bases at J, with 10 bases between. CDR3 sequence (DNA): TGTGCCAGCAGCCGGGGGGGTTACACTGAAGCTTTCTTT. Translated, it gives CASSRGGYTEAFF.

The chain recombines TRBV7-9 with TRBJ2-1, with D unresolved. Germline V gives CDR1 SEHNR, CDR2 FQNEAQ (reference sequence). CDR3 length: 12 amino acids. The V end lost 4 bases, the J end lost 9 bases, and 10 bases lay between the germline ends. CDR3 in amino acids: CASSSLYFEQFF. In nucleotides, the CDR3 is TGTGCCAGCAGCTCTCTGTATTTTGAGCAGTTCTTC.

This clone was seen a single time. V and J are TRBV4-1 and TRBJ2-1; 7 bases map to TRBD2. V shed 1 base, J shed 7 bases, and the junction held 4 bases outside the gene matches. The CDR3 is 14 amino acids. The germline CDR1 and CDR2 sequences are MGHRA and YSYEKL. This CDR3 reads CASSQVGRENEQFF. The DNA of the CDR3 is TGCGCCAGCAGCCAAGTAGGGCGGGAGAATGAGCAGTTCTTC.

The chain employs TRBV7-3 and TRBJ1-1, with no clear D. Deletions cut 3 bases from V and 0 bases from J, with 5 bases between. This CDR3 comprises 13 residues. Germline V lookup: CDR1 SGHTA, CDR2 FQGTGA. CDR3 region: CASSFQLNTEAFF. CDR3 DNA: TGTGCCAGCAGCTTCCAATTGAACACTGAAGCTTTCTTT.

This clone was counted a single time. J is TRBJ2-1 and V is TRBV14; no clear D gene. Germline CDR1 is SGHDN and CDR2 is FVKESK. This CDR3 contains 15 residues. V lost 1 base to trimming and J lost 3 bases, with 10 bases between them. The CDR3 loop is CASSQALPGYNEQFF. As DNA, the CDR3 is TGTGCCAGCAGCCAAGCCCTACCGGGCTACAATGAGCAGTTCTTC. Full variable domain (missing parts from reference TRBV14 and TRBJ2-1): EAGVTQFPSHSVIEKGQTVTLRCDPISGHDNLYWYRRVMGKEIKFLLHFVKESKQDESGMPNNRFLAERTGGTYSTLKVQPAELEDSGVYFCASSQALPGYNEQFFGPGTRLTVL.

The J gene is TRBJ1-4, the V gene TRBV6-1; a weak D match, TRBD1 (5 bases). This CDR3 is 16 amino acids long. V was pared by 2 bases and J by 7 bases, with 17 bases between. CDR1 and CDR2 from the germline V gene are MNHNS and SASEGT. CDR3 loop: CASSERGAGRSEKLFF. Written as DNA, the CDR3 is TGTGCCAGCAGTGAAAGAGGGGCAGGGAGAAGTGAAAAACTGTTTTTT.

DNA for the CDR3: TGTGCTAGTGGTTTTAGCACCGGGGAGCTGTTTTTT. It translates to CASGFSTGELFF. V usage is TRBV12-5 and J usage is TRBJ2-2; D remains ambiguous. Trimming took 3 bases from V and 4 from J, leaving 3 bases between them. CDR1 is LGHNT, CDR2 FRNRAP, per germline. This CDR3 spans 12 amino acids. The full variable domain, rest sourced from reference TRBV12-5 and TRBJ2-2, is DARVTQTPRHKVTEMGQEVTMRCQPILGHNTVFWYRQTMMQGLELLAYFRNRAPLDDSGMPKDRFSAEMPDATLATLKIQPSEPRDSAVYFCASGFSTGELFFGEGSRLTVL.

This sequence joins TRBV12-5 and TRBJ1-1, with D perhaps TRBD1 (6 bases). V lost 1 base and J 5 bases, leaving 11 bases between the germline ends. The CDR3 runs 14 residues. Germline V gene sequence: CDR1 LGHNT, CDR2 FRNRAP. The CDR3, as DNA: TGTGCTAGTGGTTTGGGGACAGTGGGGACTGAAGCTTTCTTT. It yields the protein CASGLGTVGTEAFF.

Note on this clone: Other nucleotide sequences in the sample specify the same CDR3. The chain has TRBV6-5 and TRBJ2-3; D remains ambiguous. The CDR3 is 13 residues long. Trimming removed 6 bases from V and 0 bases from J, with 7 bases in between. The V gene's germline CDR1 is MNHEY and CDR2 SVGAGI. In nucleotides, the CDR3 is TGTGCCAGCAGACAAGGGAGCACAGATACGCAGTATTTT. This encodes CASRQGSTDTQYF.

The chain recombines TRBV5-1 with TRBJ2-7; TRBD1 agrees at 8 bases. J lost 2 bases, V lost 9 bases, and 10 bases had no gene match. The V gene's germline CDR1 is SGHRS and CDR2 YFSETQ. CDR3 length equals 14 residues. The CDR3 nucleotides are TGCGCCACCACCCCCGGACAGGGAACCTACGAGCAGTACTTC. This sequence encodes CATTPGQGTYEQYF.

This chain joins TRBV5-1 and TRBJ1-4; D is unresolved. V was trimmed by 4 bases and J by 8 bases, leaving 12 bases between them. The CDR3 runs to 13 residues. Germline CDR1 and CDR2: SGHRS and YFSETQ. The CDR3 protein is CASSQLQAEKLFF. CDR3 bases: TGCGCCAGCAGCCAGTTGCAAGCCGAAAAACTGTTTTTT.

The CDR3 here is CASSERYASGRASDTQYF. CDR3 nucleotide sequence: TGTGCCAGCAGCGAACGGTACGCTAGCGGGAGGGCCTCAGATACGCAGTATTTT. The rearrangement joins TRBV9 to TRBJ2-3; 12 bases are a match to TRBD2. The CDR3 totals 18 residues. Germline V gene data show CDR1 as SGDLS and CDR2 as YYNGEE. The V gene end was trimmed by 3 bases and the J gene end by 4 bases; junction bases not matched to a gene: 12.

The V call is TRBV6-1, the J call TRBJ2-7; 9 nucleotides match TRBD1. Per germline, CDR1 MNHNS and CDR2 SASEGT. The CDR3 consists of 13 residues. V shed 11 bases and J 0 bases; nucleotides not matched to a gene: 5. CDR3 sequence (DNA): TGTGCCGGCAACAGGGGGCCCTCCTACGAGCAGTACTTC. It encodes CAGNRGPSYEQYF.

The rearrangement joins TRBV4-1 to TRBJ1-2; maybe TRBD1 (6 bases). The germline CDR1 and CDR2 sequences are MGHRA and YSYEKL. V lost 1 base and J lost 4, with 13 bases in between. The CDR3 covers 15 residues. As DNA, the CDR3 is TGCGCCAGCAGCCAAGGGACAGACTCGATCTATGGCTACACCTTC. It specifies CASSQGTDSIYGYTF.

The chain couples TRBV18 to TRBJ1-5; no clear D. Trimming cost V 6 bases and J 5 bases, with 14 bases left between them. CDR3 length: 14 residues. CDR1 is KGHSH, CDR2 LQKENI, per germline. The CDR3 nucleotides read TGTGCCAGCTCGGTGTCCAATGGCCATCAGCCCCAGCATTTT. Amino acid sequence: CASSVSNGHQPQHF.

The chain joins TRBV19 to TRBJ2-7; 13 nucleotides line up with TRBD2. CDR3 size: 14 residues. J lost 7 bases, V lost 4 bases, and 4 bases had no gene match. CDR1 and CDR2 (germline): LNHDA, SQIVND (reference sequence). CDR3 amino acids: CASSTGTSGVEQYF. The CDR3 DNA follows: TGTGCCAGTAGTACCGGGACTAGCGGGGTTGAGCAGTACTTC.

The chain employs TRBV5-4 and TRBJ2-2; D ambiguous. The germline gives CDR1 SGHNT, CDR2 YYREEE (reference sequence). Trimming shortened V by 1 base and J by 7 bases, and 8 bases separated the two germline ends. This CDR3 contains 13 residues. In DNA, the CDR3 is TGTGCCAGCAGCTTGAAAAGGTTCGGGGAGCTGTTTTTT. This translates into CASSLKRFGELFF.

The chain joins TRBV11-3 to TRBJ2-5; 7 bases are a match to TRBD1. CDR3 length: 14 residues. From germline, CDR1 is SGHNT and CDR2 YENEEA. Trimming removed 4 bases from V and 2 bases from J; junction bases left unmatched: 4. The CDR3 loop reads CASSSPGQQETQYF. CDR3 coding DNA: TGTGCCAGCAGCTCCCCGGGACAGCAAGAGACCCAGTACTTC.

The rearrangement links TRBV6-6 to TRBJ1-1; D not certain. V was trimmed by 2 bases and J by 3 bases, leaving 10 bases between them. There are 14 residues in the CDR3. Germline lookup yields CDR1 MNHNY and CDR2 SVGAGI (reference sequence). The CDR3, as DNA: TGTGCCAGCAGTTACGGCGAGGCGGACACTGAAGCTTTCTTT. It is translated as CASSYGEADTEAFF.

The chain has TRBV5-6 and TRBJ2-7; 10 bases are a match to TRBD2. The length of the CDR3 is 15 residues. J lost 3 bases, V lost 4 bases, and 7 bases had no gene match. Germline V lookup: CDR1 SGHDT, CDR2 YYEEEE. The CDR3 nucleotides are TGTGCCAGCAGCCAGAGACTAGCGGGTCTCTACGAGCAGTACTTC. It is translated as CASSQRLAGLYEQYF.

The chain has TRBV5-8 and TRBJ2-7, with D perhaps TRBD1 (5 bases). Trimming took off 0 bases at V and 9 bases at J, with 16 bases between the two ends. From germline, CDR1 is SGHTS and CDR2 YDEGEE. This CDR3 is 14 amino acids long. CDR3 DNA: TGTGCCAGCAGCTTGGGTCAGGGCAGTACGAGGCAGTACTTC. Translating gives CASSLGQGSTRQYF.